The next 17 T cell receptor beta chains were all read from a single sample in a study of T-cell reconstitution after alpha-beta-depleted transplantation in children (dated by TCRdb to the mid-2010s). The sample's treatment or condition label, decoded: allogeneic hematopoietic cell transplantation with graft depleted of TCRalphabeta T cells and CD19 B cells. Receptor libraries were prepared by PCR. Sequencer: Illumina HiSeq 2500. TCR libraries were prepared with molecular barcoding, using unique molecular identifiers to normalize TCRbeta repertoire quantification. The public reads were run again by TCRdb, first through fastp at Q25 and then through MiXCR, and only productive beta chains were kept. Records with the same CDR3 protein are collapsed into one entry carrying the most frequent genes and DNA. The sample contains about 250,000 distinct CDR3 sequences, about 24% of them found a single time. The ten largest clones represent around 4.8% of the sample.

Sequenced material: PBMCs, mostly from graft donor cells, taken 360 days after TCRalphabeta/CD19-depleted stem cell transplant. These TCRs come from a female patient under 10 years old who had a stem cell transplant for congenital amegakaryocytic thrombocytopenia, so the T cells may come from the graft donor.

V is TRBV12-2 and J is TRBJ2-3; TRBD1, the D gene given by the table, was not confirmed from the DNA. TRBV12-2 is listed as a pseudogene. The CDR3 runs 15 residues. The CDR3 region is CASRLPGQGTDTQYF. In DNA, the CDR3 is TGTGCAAGTCGCTTACCGGGACAGGGAACAGATACGCAGTATTTT.

The chain combines TRBV20-1 with TRBJ2-1, with a weak D call TRBD2 (5 bases). Germline assignment: CDR1 DFQATT and CDR2 SNEGSKA (reference sequence). V lost 6 bases, J lost 8 bases, and 14 bases lay in between. The CDR3 consists of 12 residues. The CDR3 region is CSAPPVRDEQFF. The DNA for the CDR3 is TGCAGTGCCCCCCCCGTGAGGGATGAGCAGTTCTTC.

This clonotype was observed at least ten times. V usage is TRBV12-3 or TRBV12-4 and J usage is TRBJ1-1; D gene uncertain. The CDR3 has 13 residues. The V and J ends lost 3 bases and 1 base respectively, with 6 bases between them. The CDR3 spells CASSFSGNTEAFF. As DNA, the CDR3 is TGTGCCAGCAGTTTTTCGGGGAACACTGAAGCTTTCTTT.

The chain uses TRBV12-3 or TRBV12-4 and TRBJ2-7; D gene ambiguous. The CDR3 has 15 amino acids. V lost 1 base and J lost 4, with 14 bases in between. CDR3 nucleotide sequence: TGTGCCAGCAGTTTAGGACCGTTCGGAAGGTACGAGCAGTACTTC. This gives the protein CASSLGPFGRYEQYF.

CDR3 in DNA: TGTGCCAGCAGTTACTTACCGGGACTCGAGGAGACCCAGTACTTC. It codes for CASSYLPGLEETQYF. This chain joins TRBV6-5 and TRBJ2-5, with a tentative D call TRBD2 (6 bases). The CDR3 extends over 15 amino acids. Deletions cut 1 base from V and 5 bases from J, with 14 bases between. Germline lookup yields CDR1 MNHEY and CDR2 SVGAGI.

This clonotype was seen at least ten times. This chain connects TRBV7-3 to TRBJ1-5; TRBD1 matches 10 bases. The length of the CDR3 is 16 residues. V dropped 0 bases and J dropped 2; count of bases not matched to a gene: 1. Looked up from germline, CDR1 is SGHTA and CDR2 is FQGTGA. CDR3 in amino acids: CASSLTGTGGNQPQHF. The CDR3 bases are TGTGCCAGCAGCTTAACCGGGACAGGGGGCAATCAGCCCCAGCATTTT.

The V gene is TRBV6-5, the J gene TRBJ2-1; D possibly uses TRBD1 or TRBD2 (5 bases each). The V gene lost 5 bases and the J gene lost 5 bases, with 10 bases spanning the gap. The length of the CDR3 is 13 residues. Germline V gene sequence: CDR1 MNHEY, CDR2 SVGAGI. The chain's CDR3 is CASSRDPHNEQFF. As DNA, the CDR3 is TGTGCCAGCAGTAGGGACCCTCACAATGAGCAGTTCTTC.

This clonotype was seen more than once but under ten times. This chain joins TRBV29-1 and TRBJ2-5; D is unclear. The CDR3 loop spans 14 amino acids. V was trimmed by 0 bases and J by 2 bases, leaving 10 bases between them. The germline V gene has CDR1 SQVTM and CDR2 ANQGSEA. This CDR3 reads CSVEETGRQETQYF. The CDR3 nucleotides read TGCAGCGTTGAAGAAACGGGTAGGCAAGAGACCCAGTACTTC.

The V call is TRBV6-1, the J call TRBJ1-5; 11 bases align to TRBD1. Germline V gene sequence: CDR1 MNHNS, CDR2 SASEGT. CDR3 length equals 16 residues. Unmatched junction bases numbered 9, after V lost 5 bases and J lost 6 bases. CDR3 residues: CASSIRRTGGFQPQHF. The DNA for the CDR3 is TGTGCCAGCAGTATAAGGCGGACAGGGGGCTTTCAGCCCCAGCATTTT.

The chain combines TRBV30 with TRBJ2-1, with unresolved D. V was shortened by 6 bases and J by 6 bases, with 12 bases between the two germline ends. Germline CDR1 and CDR2: GTSNPN and SVGIG (reference sequence). CDR3 size: 12 residues. CDR3 in amino acids: CACPLKGNEQFF. The CDR3 DNA reads TGTGCCTGCCCTCTCAAGGGCAATGAGCAGTTCTTC.

This clonotype has just a few counts. The V and J genes are TRBV2 and TRBJ2-5; D is ambiguous. The CDR3 is made up of 14 amino acids. Germline V gene sequence: CDR1 SNHLY, CDR2 FYNNEI. Trimming took 7 bases from V and 1 from J, leaving 13 bases between them. Here the CDR3 DNA reads TGTGCCAGCAACCAGATCATAGGCCAAGAGACCCAGTACTTC. Translated, it gives CASNQIIGQETQYF.

CDR3 nucleotides: TGCGCCAGCAGCCAGGGACCCCCGGGGCAGGGACGGTTCACAGATACGCAGTATTTT. Residues: CASSQGPPGQGRFTDTQYF. The genes are TRBV4-1 and TRBJ2-3; either TRBD1 or TRBD2 may fit D (5 bases each). The CDR3 is 19 residues long. Germline CDR1 and CDR2: MGHRA and YSYEKL. V lost 3 bases, J lost 2 bases, and 24 bases lay in between.

The table lists this clonotype with a few counts. This chain joins TRBV20-1 and TRBJ1-2; D call uncertain. The V end was cut by 5 bases, the J end by 3 bases, with 16 bases between. Germline-derived CDR1 and CDR2 are DFQATT and SNEGSKA (reference sequence). The CDR3 loop spans 14 amino acids. The CDR3 region is CSARPGISHYGYTF. The DNA of the CDR3 is TGCAGTGCTCGACCCGGAATTTCTCACTATGGCTACACCTTC.

The genes are TRBV5-1 and TRBJ1-1, with 11 bases that match TRBD1. The V gene end was trimmed by 7 bases and the J gene end by 3 bases; junction bases not matched to a gene: 8. The V gene's germline CDR1 is SGHRS and CDR2 YFSETQ. The CDR3 is made up of 15 amino acids. The CDR3 reads CASRRTGGFYTEAFF. The DNA for the CDR3 is TGCGCCAGCCGAAGGACAGGGGGCTTTTACACTGAAGCTTTCTTT.

This clonotype occurred a few times. The gene calls are TRBV20-1 and TRBJ1-4; D is unresolved. The V and J ends lost 0 bases and 0 bases respectively, with 5 bases between them. The germline V gene has CDR1 DFQATT and CDR2 SNEGSKA (reference sequence). The CDR3 runs 14 residues. CDR3 DNA: TGCAGTGCTAGAGAGACTCCAACTAATGAAAAACTGTTTTTT. It specifies CSARETPTNEKLFF.

This chain joins TRBV20-1 and TRBJ2-1; perhaps D is TRBD1 or TRBD2 (5 bases each). CDR1 and CDR2 (germline): DFQATT, SNEGSKA (reference sequence). V dropped 0 bases and J dropped 6 bases, with 18 bases sitting between them. This CDR3 has 16 amino acids. The CDR3 is CSARDPWGKEGNEQFF. For the CDR3, the DNA is TGCAGTGCTAGAGATCCCTGGGGGAAAGAAGGCAATGAGCAGTTCTTC.

This clonotype was seen ten or more times. V usage is TRBV5-1 and J usage is TRBJ2-7, with D possibly TRBD1 on 6 matching bases. The V end lost 4 bases, the J end lost 3 bases, and 17 bases lay between the germline ends. The CDR3 length is 15 residues. Germline values: CDR1 SGHRS, CDR2 YFSETQ. CDR3 DNA sequence: TGCGCCAGCAGCCGAAATCCAGGGGCACACTACGAGCAGTACTTC. It encodes CASSRNPGAHYEQYF.